A single sample gave rise to the 32 T cell receptor beta chains below, sequenced in a study of cytomegalovirus exposure and HLA in healthy donors. It was with 60 Vbeta and 13 Jbeta primers that the PCR ran. Libraries were prepared by immunoSEQ multiplex PCR; TCRdb keeps only in-frame clonotypes and omits some of them. The sample consists of roughly 190,000 clones, more than 65% of them appearing once. Sequenced input: PBMCs. The source of these receptors is a girl aged 5-17 years in good health and CMV-seropositive.

This clone was observed a few times. The chain is built from TRBV11-2 and TRBJ1-2; D uncertain. CDR3 size: 13 residues. CDR1 is SGHAT and CDR2 is FQNNGV in the germline V gene. V lost 5 bases, J lost 0 bases, and 7 bases lay in between. CDR3 DNA: TGTGCCAGCAGCCCTCAGGCTAACTATGGCTACACCTTC. Translation: CASSPQANYGYTF.

This sequence joins TRBV10-2 and TRBJ1-2; 7 bases are a match to TRBD1. The CDR3 runs 15 residues. After removal of 7 bases from V and 8 bases from J, the junction contained 16 bases not matched to a gene. The germline V gene encodes CDR1 WSHSY and CDR2 SAAADI. The DNA for the CDR3 is TGCGCCAGCACCATGAGGCCTACAGGGGTAGACGGCTACACCTTC. It specifies CASTMRPTGVDGYTF.

This chain connects TRBV2 to TRBJ1-3; no firm D call. Germline values: CDR1 SNHLY, CDR2 FYNNEI. Trimming stripped 10 bases from V and 6 bases from J, with 19 bases between. The CDR3 spans 14 residues. CDR3 region: CATTPPREENTIYF. The CDR3 DNA follows: TGTGCCACCACCCCGCCGAGGGAGGAAAACACCATATATTTT. Full variable domain (rest looked up from reference TRBV2 and TRBJ1-3): EPEVTQTPSHQVTQMGQEVILRCVPISNHLYFYWYRQILGQKVEFLVSFYNNEISEKSEIFDDQFSVERPDGSNFTLKIRSTKLEDSAMYFCATTPPREENTIYFGEGSWLTVV.

This rearrangement joins TRBV12-5 to TRBJ2-5; TRBD2 might be the D (5 bases). V was cut by 6 bases and J by 7 bases, with 12 bases left in between. The CDR3 totals 12 residues. Germline CDR1 reads LGHNT; CDR2 reads FRNRAP. CDR3 sequence reads: CASGREGGTQYF. CDR3 nucleotide sequence: TGTGCTAGTGGGAGGGAAGGAGGGACCCAGTACTTC. Together with reference TRBV12-5 and TRBJ2-5, the CDR3 gives the full variable domain: DARVTQTPRHKVTEMGQEVTMRCQPILGHNTVFWYRQTMMQGLELLAYFRNRAPLDDSGMPKDRFSAEMPDATLATLKIQPSEPRDSAVYFCASGREGGTQYFGPGTRLLVL.

This chain uses TRBV10-3 with TRBJ1-2; 8 bases match TRBD1. Per germline, CDR1 ENHRY and CDR2 SYGVKD. CDR3 size: 14 residues. V lost 6 bases, J lost 6 bases, and 9 bases stayed unmatched. The CDR3 nucleotides read TGTGCCATCAGCCCGGACCGGACAGGGAATGGCTACACCTTC. Translation: CAISPDRTGNGYTF.

This chain joins TRBV10-2 and TRBJ1-1; TRBD1 agrees at 12 bases. The germline CDR1 and CDR2 sequences are WSHSY and SAAADI. V lost 10 bases, J lost 5 bases, and 5 bases stayed unmatched. The CDR3 spans 13 residues. The DNA of the CDR3 is TGCGCCATACGGGACAGGGGGCTGACTGAAGCTTTCTTT. It specifies CAIRDRGLTEAFF.

This chain uses TRBV11-2 with TRBJ1-2; a possible D gene is TRBD1 (6 bases). This CDR3 comprises 13 residues. Germline CDR1 SGHAT, CDR2 FQNNGV. The V end was cut by 5 bases, the J end by 6 bases, with 13 bases between. Here the CDR3 DNA reads TGTGCCAGCAGCCTACAGGGTAGCAATGGCTACACCTTC. This codes for CASSLQGSNGYTF.

This clone was found once. The chain employs TRBV6-6 and TRBJ1-3; D remains ambiguous. V shed 10 bases and J shed 0 bases, with 7 bases lying between them. Germline values: CDR1 MNHNY, CDR2 SVGAGI (reference sequence). The CDR3 is 12 residues long. CDR3 in DNA: TGTGCCACCGTGAGCTCTGGAAACACCATATATTTT. Translation gives CATVSSGNTIYF.

This clone has a single count. V is TRBV7-2 and J is TRBJ2-5, with D possibly matching TRBD2 (6 bases). This CDR3 has 14 amino acids. V dropped 2 bases and J dropped 4 bases, with 11 bases sitting between them. CDR1 SGHTA and CDR2 FQGNSA come from the germline V gene. The CDR3 bases are TGTGCCAGCAGCTTAAGGCTAGCGTCAGAGACCCAGTACTTC. Protein: CASSLRLASETQYF.

This chain uses TRBV29-1 with TRBJ2-7, with 8 nucleotides matching TRBD1. Per germline, CDR1 SQVTM and CDR2 ANQGSEA. The CDR3 length is 15 residues. The trim removed 0 bases at V and 0 bases at J, leaving 4 bases unmatched. CDR3 amino acids: CSVEDRTGSSYEQYF. CDR3 DNA: TGCAGCGTTGAAGATCGGACAGGGAGCTCCTACGAGCAGTACTTC.

This sequence joins TRBV7-9 and TRBJ2-1, with 8 bases matching TRBD1. Germline V gives CDR1 SEHNR, CDR2 FQNEAQ (reference sequence). This CDR3 spans 15 amino acids. The trim removed 5 bases at V and 4 bases at J, leaving 7 bases unmatched. CDR3 in amino acids: CASSPQGALYNEQFF. The CDR3 nucleotides are TGTGCCAGCAGCCCCCAGGGGGCGCTTTACAATGAGCAGTTCTTC. The whole variable domain, filled in from reference TRBV7-9 and TRBJ2-1, reads DTGVSQNPRHKITKRGQNVTFRCDPISEHNRLYWYRQTLGQGPEFLTYFQNEAQLEKSRLLSDRFSAERPKGSFSTLEIQRTEQGDSAMYLCASSPQGALYNEQFFGPGTRLTVL.

The chain couples TRBV19 to TRBJ2-1, with TRBD1 as a possible D gene (6 bases). CDR1 LNHDA and CDR2 SQIVND come from the germline V gene (reference sequence). This CDR3 spans 14 amino acids. The V and J ends lost 7 bases and 4 bases respectively, with 14 bases between them. In DNA, the CDR3 is TGTGCCAGTATGGCAGGGGCATTGTACAATGAGCAGTTCTTC. Translating gives CASMAGALYNEQFF. The variable domain in full, with the rest retrieved from reference TRBV19 and TRBJ2-1, is DGGITQSPKYLFRKEGQNVTLSCEQNLNHDAMYWYRQDPGQGLRLIYYSQIVNDFQKGDIAEGYSVSREKKESFPLTVTSAQKNPTAFYLCASMAGALYNEQFFGPGTRLTVL.

The chain has TRBV4-3 and TRBJ2-3; 13 bases map to TRBD2. V gave up 4 bases and J gave up 0 bases; unmatched junction bases: 7. CDR1 is LGHNA and CDR2 is YSLEER in the germline V gene. The CDR3 extends over 18 amino acids. CDR3 loop: CASSRGLAGALSTDTQYF. CDR3 coding DNA: TGCGCCAGCAGCCGAGGACTAGCGGGGGCTCTTAGCACAGATACGCAGTATTTT.

J is TRBJ1-2 and V is TRBV7-2; 9 bases are shared with TRBD1. The germline gives CDR1 SGHTA, CDR2 FQGNSA. V was clipped by 6 bases and J by 6 bases; unmatched bases: 8. The CDR3 runs to 14 residues. This chain's CDR3 is CASSPDRGGHGYTF. The CDR3 nucleotides are TGTGCCAGCAGTCCGGACAGGGGAGGGCATGGCTACACCTTC. Full variable domain (missing parts from reference TRBV7-2 and TRBJ1-2): GAGVSQSPSNKVTEKGKDVELRCDPISGHTALYWYRQSLGQGLEFLIYFQGNSAPDKSGLPSDRFSAERTGGSVSTLTIQRTQQEDSAVYLCASSPDRGGHGYTFGSGTRLTVV.

This chain connects TRBV7-9 to TRBJ2-7; 7 bases match TRBD2. CDR3 length: 14 amino acids. Germline CDR1 reads SEHNR; CDR2 reads FQNEAQ (reference sequence). With V trimmed by 10 bases and J by 5 bases, 14 bases remained unmatched. The CDR3 loop reads CATREAQGENEQYF. For the CDR3, the DNA is TGTGCCACCCGGGAGGCCCAGGGCGAGAACGAGCAGTACTTC. The variable domain in full, with the rest retrieved from reference TRBV7-9 and TRBJ2-7, is DTGVSQNPRHKITKRGQNVTFRCDPISEHNRLYWYRQTLGQGPEFLTYFQNEAQLEKSRLLSDRFSAERPKGSFSTLEIQRTEQGDSAMYLCATREAQGENEQYFGPGTRLTVT.

The genes are TRBV2 and TRBJ1-6; 8 nucleotides align to TRBD1. Germline CDR1 reads SNHLY; CDR2 reads FYNNEI. V shed 7 bases and J 10 bases; nucleotides not matched to a gene: 9. This CDR3 is built from 14 residues. CDR3: CASKADRVDSPLHF. CDR3 in DNA: TGTGCCAGCAAGGCGGACAGGGTTGACTCACCCCTCCACTTT.

J is TRBJ2-1 and V is TRBV6-4; 9 positions agree with TRBD1. In germline, CDR1 is MRHNA, CDR2 SNTAGT. The CDR3 runs to 15 residues. V lost 3 bases, J lost 7 bases, and 7 bases stayed unmatched. As DNA, the CDR3 is TGTGCCAGCAGTGAGACAGGGGGGGCCCCAAATGAGCAGTTCTTC. Its protein is CASSETGGAPNEQFF.

The chain has TRBV7-2 and TRBJ2-3; TRBD2 matches 8 bases. Unmatched junction bases numbered 4, after V lost 3 bases and J lost 2 bases. The CDR3 is 15 amino acids. CDR1 is SGHTA and CDR2 is FQGNSA in the germline V gene. CDR3 in DNA: TGTGCCAGCAGCTTTGCCGGGGGGGCCACAGATACGCAGTATTTT. It encodes CASSFAGGATDTQYF.

This chain uses TRBV10-2 with TRBJ1-4; 7 bases agree with TRBD1. The V and J ends lost 2 bases and 3 bases, in that order; junction bases with no gene match: 3. This CDR3 is 15 amino acids long. Germline CDR1 reads WSHSY; CDR2 reads SAAADI. CDR3 loop: CASSEDRVANEKLFF. The CDR3 DNA reads TGCGCCAGCAGTGAGGACAGGGTGGCTAATGAAAAACTGTTTTTT.

This clone was seen more than once but under ten times. The CDR3 spells CASRVLQNANTGELFF. In DNA form, the CDR3 reads TGTGCCAGCAGAGTACTTCAAAACGCGAACACCGGGGAGCTGTTTTTT. The chain is built from TRBV7-8 and TRBJ2-2; no reliable D call. V was trimmed by 6 bases and J by 0 bases, leaving 14 bases between them. This CDR3 is built from 16 residues. Germline CDR1 is SGHVS and CDR2 is FQNEAQ.

V and J are TRBV19 and TRBJ2-1, with 8 bases lining up with TRBD2. This CDR3 is built from 15 residues. Germline V lookup: CDR1 LNHDA, CDR2 SQIVND (reference sequence). The V and J ends lost 1 base and 3 bases, in that order; junction bases with no gene match: 2. DNA of the CDR3: TGTGCCAGTAGTATAGCGGGGGGGGGCTACAATGAGCAGTTCTTC. Translated, it gives CASSIAGGGYNEQFF.

Note on this clone: A read error may account for a junction end that differs from germline. The rearrangement uses TRBV7-2 and TRBJ2-3; 10 nucleotides agree with TRBD2. The CDR3 has 16 amino acids. CDR1 is SGHTA and CDR2 is FQGNSA in the germline V gene. The CDR3 region has the DNA TGTGTCAGCAGCATCAGGACTAGCGGACGCACAGATACGCAGTATTTT. Residues: CVSSIRTSGRTDTQYF.

V usage is TRBV6-5 and J usage is TRBJ1-2; 7 bases align to TRBD1. J was trimmed by 4 bases and V by 0 bases; bases with no gene match: 8. CDR3 length: 16 residues. Germline CDR1 MNHEY, CDR2 SVGAGI. CDR3 nucleotides: TGTGCCAGCAGTTACTCTTGGGACAGCCGCGGCTATGGCTACACCTTC. Its translation: CASSYSWDSRGYGYTF.

V usage is TRBV7-9 and J usage is TRBJ1-2; no reliable D call. CDR1 and CDR2 (germline): SEHNR, FQNEAQ (reference sequence). CDR3 length: 14 amino acids. V was trimmed by 3 bases and J by 0 bases, leaving 8 bases between them. The CDR3: CASSFQITNYGYTF. The CDR3 nucleotides are TGTGCCAGCAGCTTCCAGATTACTAACTATGGCTACACCTTC.

J is TRBJ1-2 and V is TRBV10-3, with TRBD1 matching over 10 bases. Per germline, CDR1 ENHRY and CDR2 SYGVKD. The CDR3 spans 14 residues. Germline trimming cut 0 bases from V and 6 bases from J; bases unmatched to any gene: 1. The CDR3 DNA reads TGTGCCATCAGTGAGTCAGGACAGGGGGATGGCTACACCTTC. It codes for CAISESGQGDGYTF.

By its share, this clone is medium-sized. This chain uses TRBV6-1 with TRBJ1-5; the match to TRBD1 covers 8 bases. CDR3 length equals 15 residues. Germline trimming cut 7 bases from V and 6 bases from J; bases unmatched to any gene: 11. Germline V gene sequence: CDR1 MNHNS, CDR2 SASEGT. In nucleotides, the CDR3 is TGTGCCAGCACCGAGGGGGCAGGGGGCAGTCAGCCCCAGCATTTT. Encoded protein: CASTEGAGGSQPQHF.

The chain uses TRBV11-3 and TRBJ2-7; TRBD2 matches at 8 bases. The ends lost 5 bases at V and 5 bases at J; junction bases unmatched: 8. The germline CDR1 and CDR2 sequences are SGHNT and YENEEA. CDR3 length: 14 residues. This chain's CDR3 is CASSLVGAGDEQYF. As DNA, the CDR3 is TGTGCCAGCAGCCTCGTGGGAGCGGGGGACGAGCAGTACTTC.

The DNA of the CDR3 is TGTGCCATCAGTGAGTCGGAGATTGAACCCCTCCACTTT. Protein: CAISESEIEPLHF. This rearrangement joins TRBV10-3 to TRBJ1-6, with D hard to call. The V and J ends lost 0 bases and 12 bases respectively, with 9 bases between them. The length of the CDR3 is 13 residues. Germline loops: CDR1 ENHRY, CDR2 SYGVKD.

This clone was recorded once. This chain joins TRBV4-1 and TRBJ1-1; D is possibly TRBD1 (5 bases). This CDR3 comprises 18 residues. The V gene's germline CDR1 is MGHRA and CDR2 YSYEKL. The V end was cut by 4 bases, the J end by 4 bases, with 25 bases between. The CDR3 DNA reads TGCGCCAGCAGCCCGGGCCACTTGGGACTGTTTCGCGCCACTGAAGCTTTCTTT. It yields the protein CASSPGHLGLFRATEAFF.

This rearrangement joins TRBV6-1 to TRBJ2-1; 7 nucleotides align to TRBD1. J was trimmed by 5 bases and V by 5 bases; bases with no gene match: 9. Germline CDR1 and CDR2: MNHNS and SASEGT. This CDR3 is built from 15 residues. The CDR3 here is CASSRDRDPNNEQFF. CDR3 nucleotides: TGTGCCAGCAGTCGCGACAGGGACCCGAACAATGAGCAGTTCTTC.

This chain joins TRBV5-1 and TRBJ1-3; 10 bases agree with TRBD1. The CDR3 is made up of 18 amino acids. The germline gives CDR1 SGHRS, CDR2 YFSETQ. The V and J ends lost 2 bases and 2 bases, in that order; junction bases with no gene match: 10. CDR3 coding DNA: TGCGCCAGCAGCTTAGCGACAGGGGGCAAAACCGCTGGAAACACCATATATTTT. It encodes CASSLATGGKTAGNTIYF.

The gene calls are TRBV6-1 and TRBJ1-1; possibly TRBD1 for D (5 bases). Germline V CDR1 and CDR2: MNHNS, SASEGT. This CDR3 has 16 residues. Trimming stripped 1 base from V and 4 bases from J, with 16 bases between. CDR3 coding DNA: TGTGCCAGCAGTGAAGAACCCGACAGTAGGAGCACTGAAGCTTTCTTT. This gives the protein CASSEEPDSRSTEAFF.